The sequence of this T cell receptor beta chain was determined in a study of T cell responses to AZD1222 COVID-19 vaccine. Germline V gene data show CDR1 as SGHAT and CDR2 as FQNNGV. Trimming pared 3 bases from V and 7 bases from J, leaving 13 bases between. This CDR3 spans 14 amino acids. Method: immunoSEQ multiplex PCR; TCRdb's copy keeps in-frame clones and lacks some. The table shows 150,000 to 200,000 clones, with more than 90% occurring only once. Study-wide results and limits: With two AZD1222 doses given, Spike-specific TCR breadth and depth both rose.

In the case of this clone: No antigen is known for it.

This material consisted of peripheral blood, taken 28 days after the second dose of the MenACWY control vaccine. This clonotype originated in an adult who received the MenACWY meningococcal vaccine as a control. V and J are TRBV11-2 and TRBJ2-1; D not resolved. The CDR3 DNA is TGTGCCAGCAGCTTGTCTTCGGAGTGGAATGAGCAGTTCTTC. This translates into CASSLSSEWNEQFF.